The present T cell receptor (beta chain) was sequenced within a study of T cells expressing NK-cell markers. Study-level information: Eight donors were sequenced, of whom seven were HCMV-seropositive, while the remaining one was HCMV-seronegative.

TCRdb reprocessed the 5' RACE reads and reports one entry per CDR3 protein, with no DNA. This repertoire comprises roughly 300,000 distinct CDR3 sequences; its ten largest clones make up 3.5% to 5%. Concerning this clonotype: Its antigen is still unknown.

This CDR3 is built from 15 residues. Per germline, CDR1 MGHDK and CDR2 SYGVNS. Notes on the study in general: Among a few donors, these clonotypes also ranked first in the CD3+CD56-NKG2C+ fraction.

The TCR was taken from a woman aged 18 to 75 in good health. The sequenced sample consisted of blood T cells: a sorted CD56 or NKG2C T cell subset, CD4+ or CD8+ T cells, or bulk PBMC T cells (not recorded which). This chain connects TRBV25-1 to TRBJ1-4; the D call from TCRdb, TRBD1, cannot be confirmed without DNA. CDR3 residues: CASRFAGQGGEKLFF.